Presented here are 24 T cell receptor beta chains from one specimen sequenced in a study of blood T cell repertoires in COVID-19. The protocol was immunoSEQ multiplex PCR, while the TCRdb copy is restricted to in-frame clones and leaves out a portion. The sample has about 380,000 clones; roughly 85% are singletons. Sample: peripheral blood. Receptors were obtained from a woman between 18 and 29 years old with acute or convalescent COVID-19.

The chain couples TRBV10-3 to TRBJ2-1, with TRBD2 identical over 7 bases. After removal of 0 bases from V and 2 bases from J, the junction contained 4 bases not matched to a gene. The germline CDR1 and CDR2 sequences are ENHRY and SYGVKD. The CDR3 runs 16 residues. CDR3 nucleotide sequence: TGTGCCATCAGTGAGTCTGCGGGAGACGCCTACAATGAGCAGTTCTTC. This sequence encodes CAISESAGDAYNEQFF.

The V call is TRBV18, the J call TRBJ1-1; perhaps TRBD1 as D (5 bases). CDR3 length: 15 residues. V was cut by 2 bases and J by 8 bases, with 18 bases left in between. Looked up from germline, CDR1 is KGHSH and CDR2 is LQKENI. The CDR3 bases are TGTGCCAGCTCACCATATAGAGGGACTGGTGAAGAAGCTTTCTTT. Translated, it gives CASSPYRGTGEEAFF.

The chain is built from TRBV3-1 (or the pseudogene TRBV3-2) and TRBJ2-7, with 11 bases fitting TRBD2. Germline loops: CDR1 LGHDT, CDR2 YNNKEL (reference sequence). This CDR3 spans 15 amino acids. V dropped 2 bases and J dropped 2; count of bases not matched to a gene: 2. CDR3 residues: CASSQIAGGAYEQYF. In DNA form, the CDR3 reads TGTGCCAGCAGCCAAATAGCGGGAGGGGCCTACGAGCAGTACTTC.

This CDR3 reads CASSQGQGKNIQYF. In DNA, the CDR3 is TGTGCCAGCAGCCAGGGACAGGGGAAGAACATTCAGTACTTC. The chain uses TRBV14 and TRBJ2-4; TRBD1 matches at 10 bases. V trimming: 3 bases; J trimming: 7 bases; junction bases outside the gene matches: 3. The germline gives CDR1 SGHDN, CDR2 FVKESK. The CDR3 runs 14 residues.

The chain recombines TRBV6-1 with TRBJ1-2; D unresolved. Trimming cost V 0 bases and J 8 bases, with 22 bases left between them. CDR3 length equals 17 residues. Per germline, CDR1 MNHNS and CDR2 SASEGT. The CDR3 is CASSEASYYGVSEGYTF. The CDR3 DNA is TGTGCCAGCAGTGAAGCGTCTTACTACGGAGTCTCGGAAGGCTACACCTTC.

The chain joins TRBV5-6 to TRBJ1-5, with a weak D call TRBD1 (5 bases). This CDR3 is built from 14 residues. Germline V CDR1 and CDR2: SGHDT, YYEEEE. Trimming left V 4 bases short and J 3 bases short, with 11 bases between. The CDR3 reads CASSPGPNNQPQHF. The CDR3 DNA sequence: TGTGCCAGCAGCCCAGGGCCTAACAATCAGCCCCAGCATTTT.

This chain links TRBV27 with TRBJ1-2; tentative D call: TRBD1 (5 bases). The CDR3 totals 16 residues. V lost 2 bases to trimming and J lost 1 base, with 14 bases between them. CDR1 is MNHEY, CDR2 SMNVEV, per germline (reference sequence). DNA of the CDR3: TGTGCCAGCAGTTTAATGGGTGGGGCAATTAACTATGGCTACACCTTC. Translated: CASSLMGGAINYGYTF.

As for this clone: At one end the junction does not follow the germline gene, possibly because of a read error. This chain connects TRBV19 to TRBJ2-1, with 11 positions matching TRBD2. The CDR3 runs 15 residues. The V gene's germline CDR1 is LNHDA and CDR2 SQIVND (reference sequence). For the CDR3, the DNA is TGTGCCAGTAGAATAGCGGGAGGGCACTACAATGAGCAGTTCTTC. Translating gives CASRIAGGHYNEQFF.

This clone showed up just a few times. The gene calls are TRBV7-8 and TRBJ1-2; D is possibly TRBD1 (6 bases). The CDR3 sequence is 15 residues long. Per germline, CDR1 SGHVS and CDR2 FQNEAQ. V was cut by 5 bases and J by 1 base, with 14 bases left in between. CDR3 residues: CASSPGTQNNYGYTF. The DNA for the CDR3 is TGTGCCAGCAGCCCCGGGACACAGAATAACTATGGCTACACCTTC. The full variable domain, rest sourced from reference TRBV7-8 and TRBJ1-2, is GAGVSQSPRYKVAKRGQDVALRCDPISGHVSLFWYQQALGQGPEFLTYFQNEAQLDKSGLPSDRFFAERPEGSVSTLKIQRTQQEDSAVYLCASSPGTQNNYGYTFGSGTRLTVV.

The CDR3 loop is CAINGTNIWEQYF. CDR3 in DNA: TGTGCCATCAATGGGACAAACATTTGGGAGCAGTACTTC. This chain joins TRBV10-3 and TRBJ2-7; D might be TRBD1 (6 bases). Deletions cut 7 bases from V and 7 bases from J, with 17 bases between. Germline V gene sequence: CDR1 ENHRY, CDR2 SYGVKD. This CDR3 contains 13 residues.

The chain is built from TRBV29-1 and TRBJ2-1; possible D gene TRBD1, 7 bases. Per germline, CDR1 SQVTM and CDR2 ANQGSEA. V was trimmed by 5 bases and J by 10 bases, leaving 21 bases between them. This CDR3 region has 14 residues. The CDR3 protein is CSVSSGQQGREQFF. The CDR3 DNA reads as TGCAGCGTTAGTTCTGGCCAACAGGGGAGGGAGCAGTTCTTC.

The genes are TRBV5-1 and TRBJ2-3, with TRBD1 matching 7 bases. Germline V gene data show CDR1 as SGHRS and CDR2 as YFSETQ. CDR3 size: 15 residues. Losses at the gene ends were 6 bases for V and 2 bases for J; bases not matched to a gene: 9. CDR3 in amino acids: CASKVGDRATDTQYF. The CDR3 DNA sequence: TGCGCCAGCAAGGTGGGGGACAGAGCCACAGATACGCAGTATTTT.

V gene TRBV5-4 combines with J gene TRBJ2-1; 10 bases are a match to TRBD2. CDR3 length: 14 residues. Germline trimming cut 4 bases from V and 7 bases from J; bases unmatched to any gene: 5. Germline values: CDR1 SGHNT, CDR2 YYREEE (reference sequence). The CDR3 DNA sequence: TGTGCCAGCAGCCTCAGCGGGAGGGCAAATGAGCAGTTCTTC. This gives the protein CASSLSGRANEQFF.

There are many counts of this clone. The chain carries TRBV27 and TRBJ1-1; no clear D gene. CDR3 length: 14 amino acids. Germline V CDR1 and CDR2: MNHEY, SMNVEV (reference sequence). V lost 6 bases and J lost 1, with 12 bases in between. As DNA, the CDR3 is TGTGCCAGCAGGCTAAACAGACAGAACACTGAAGCTTTCTTT. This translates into CASRLNRQNTEAFF.

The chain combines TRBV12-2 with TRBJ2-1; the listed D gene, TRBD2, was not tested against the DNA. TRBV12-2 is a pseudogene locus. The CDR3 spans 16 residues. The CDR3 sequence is CASRLLSTGEGNEQFF. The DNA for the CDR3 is TGTGCAAGTCGCTTATTGTCTACGGGAGAGGGGAATGAGCAGTTCTTC.

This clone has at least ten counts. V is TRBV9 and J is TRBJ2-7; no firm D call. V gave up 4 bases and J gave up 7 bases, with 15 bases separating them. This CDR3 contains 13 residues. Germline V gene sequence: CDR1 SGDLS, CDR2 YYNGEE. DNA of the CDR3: TGTGCCAGCAGCCCTAGTTCCCCCGGGGAGCAGTACTTC. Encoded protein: CASSPSSPGEQYF.

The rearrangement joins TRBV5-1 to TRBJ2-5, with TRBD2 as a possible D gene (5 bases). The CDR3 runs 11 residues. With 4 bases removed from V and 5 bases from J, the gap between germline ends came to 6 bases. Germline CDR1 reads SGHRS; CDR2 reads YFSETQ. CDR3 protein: CASSAGETQYF. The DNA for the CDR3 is TGCGCCAGCAGCGCGGGCGAGACCCAGTACTTC.

The CDR3 region has the DNA TGTGCCAGCAGCCAAGCGAGTGTGGCTTTCTTT. Its translation is CASSQASVAFF. The gene calls are TRBV4-2 and TRBJ1-1; D is ambiguous. CDR1 LGHNA and CDR2 YNFKEQ come from the germline V gene. V was clipped by 1 base and J by 11 bases, with 8 bases between them. The CDR3 runs 11 residues.

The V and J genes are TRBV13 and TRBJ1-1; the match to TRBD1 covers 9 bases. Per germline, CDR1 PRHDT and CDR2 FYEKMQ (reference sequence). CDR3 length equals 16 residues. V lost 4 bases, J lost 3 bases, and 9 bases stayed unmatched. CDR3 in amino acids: CASSYRGRLRDTEAFF. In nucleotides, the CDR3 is TGTGCCAGCAGCTACAGGGGGCGCCTAAGGGACACTGAAGCTTTCTTT.

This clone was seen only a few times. In DNA form, the CDR3 reads TGTGCCAGCAGTCGACCGGGACAGGGAAGTAACACCATATATTTT. Protein: CASSRPGQGSNTIYF. The chain joins TRBV6-6 to TRBJ1-3; 9 nucleotides line up with TRBD1. The CDR3 runs to 15 residues. Unmatched junction bases numbered 9, after V lost 5 bases and J lost 7 bases. The germline V gene encodes CDR1 MNHNY and CDR2 SVGAGI (reference sequence).

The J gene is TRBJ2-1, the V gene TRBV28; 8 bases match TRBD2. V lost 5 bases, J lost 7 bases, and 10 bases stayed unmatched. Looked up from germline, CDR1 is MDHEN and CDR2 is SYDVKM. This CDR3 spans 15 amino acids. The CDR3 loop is CASSGAGGELNEQFF. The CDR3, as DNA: TGTGCCAGCAGTGGGGCCGGGGGGGAACTAAATGAGCAGTTCTTC.

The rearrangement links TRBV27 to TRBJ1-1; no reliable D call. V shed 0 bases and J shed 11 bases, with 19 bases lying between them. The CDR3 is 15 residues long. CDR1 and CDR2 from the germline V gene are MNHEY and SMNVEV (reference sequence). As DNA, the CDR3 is TGTGCCAGCAGTTTATCCCTGCGAGCCCCCGGGGATGCTTTCTTT. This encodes CASSLSLRAPGDAFF.

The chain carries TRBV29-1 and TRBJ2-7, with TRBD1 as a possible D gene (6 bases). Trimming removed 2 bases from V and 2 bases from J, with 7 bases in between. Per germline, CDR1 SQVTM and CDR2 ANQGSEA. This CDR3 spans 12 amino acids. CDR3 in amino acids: CSVEQGPYEQYF. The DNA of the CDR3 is TGCAGCGTTGAACAGGGGCCCTACGAGCAGTACTTC.

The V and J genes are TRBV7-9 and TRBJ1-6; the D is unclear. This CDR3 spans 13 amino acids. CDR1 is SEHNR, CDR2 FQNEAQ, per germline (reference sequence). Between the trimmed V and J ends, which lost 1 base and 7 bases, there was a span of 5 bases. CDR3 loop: CASSLDLNSPLHF. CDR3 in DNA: TGTGCCAGCAGCTTAGACCTAAATTCACCCCTCCACTTT.